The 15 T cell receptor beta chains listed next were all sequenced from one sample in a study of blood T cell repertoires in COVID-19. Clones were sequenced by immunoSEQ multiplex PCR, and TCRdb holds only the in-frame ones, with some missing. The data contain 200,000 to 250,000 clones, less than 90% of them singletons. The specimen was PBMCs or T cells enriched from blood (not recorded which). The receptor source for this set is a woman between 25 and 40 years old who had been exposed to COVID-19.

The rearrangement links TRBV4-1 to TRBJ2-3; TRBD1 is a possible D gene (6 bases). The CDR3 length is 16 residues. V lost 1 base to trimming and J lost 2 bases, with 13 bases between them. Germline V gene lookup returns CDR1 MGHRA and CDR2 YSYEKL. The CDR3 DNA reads TGCGCCAGCAGCCAAGGGTTCGGGACAACCACAGATACGCAGTATTTT. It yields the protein CASSQGFGTTTDTQYF.

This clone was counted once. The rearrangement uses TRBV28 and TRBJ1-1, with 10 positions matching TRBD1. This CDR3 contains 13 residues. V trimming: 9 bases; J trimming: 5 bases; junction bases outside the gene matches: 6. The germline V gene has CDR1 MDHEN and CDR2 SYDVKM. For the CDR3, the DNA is TGTGCCAGTAGGGGACAGGGGAAAACTGAAGCTTTCTTT. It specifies CASRGQGKTEAFF. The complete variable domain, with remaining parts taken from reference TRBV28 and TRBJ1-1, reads DVKVTQSSRYLVKRTGEKVFLECVQDMDHENMFWYRQDPGLGLRLIYFSYDVKMKEKGDIPEGYSVSREKKERFSLILESASTNQTSMYLCASRGQGKTEAFFGQGTRLTVV.

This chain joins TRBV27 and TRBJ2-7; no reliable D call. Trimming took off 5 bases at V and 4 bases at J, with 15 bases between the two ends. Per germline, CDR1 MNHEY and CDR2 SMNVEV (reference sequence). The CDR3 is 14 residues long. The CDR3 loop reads CASSPLGPPYEQYF. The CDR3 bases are TGTGCCAGCAGTCCCCTGGGCCCCCCGTACGAGCAGTACTTC.

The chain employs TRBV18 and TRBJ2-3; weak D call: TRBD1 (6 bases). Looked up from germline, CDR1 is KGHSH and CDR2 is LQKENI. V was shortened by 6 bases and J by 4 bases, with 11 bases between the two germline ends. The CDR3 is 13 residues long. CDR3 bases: TGTGCCAGCTCCTTACAGGGTGCAGATACGCAGTATTTT. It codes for CASSLQGADTQYF.

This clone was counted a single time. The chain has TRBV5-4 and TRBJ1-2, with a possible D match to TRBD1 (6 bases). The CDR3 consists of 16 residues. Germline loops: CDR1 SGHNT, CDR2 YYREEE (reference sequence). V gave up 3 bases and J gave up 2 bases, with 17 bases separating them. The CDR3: CASSSSGTPNNYGYTF. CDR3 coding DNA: TGTGCCAGCAGCTCCTCCGGGACACCCAACAACTATGGCTACACCTTC.

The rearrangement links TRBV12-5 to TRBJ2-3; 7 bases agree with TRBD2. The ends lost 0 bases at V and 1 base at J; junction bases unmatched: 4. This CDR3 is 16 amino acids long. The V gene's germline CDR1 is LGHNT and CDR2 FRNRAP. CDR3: CASGLVSSGGTDTQYF. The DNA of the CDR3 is TGTGCTAGTGGTTTGGTAAGCAGCGGGGGCACAGATACGCAGTATTTT.

The CDR3 region is CASSLQRYTDTQYF. The CDR3 region has the DNA TGCGCCAGCAGCTTACAAAGATACACAGATACGCAGTATTTT. The J gene is TRBJ2-3, the V gene TRBV10-1; no clear D. The V gene's germline CDR1 is WNHNN and CDR2 SYGVQD (reference sequence). Trimming removed 6 bases from V and 2 bases from J, with 12 bases in between. The CDR3 contains 14 residues.

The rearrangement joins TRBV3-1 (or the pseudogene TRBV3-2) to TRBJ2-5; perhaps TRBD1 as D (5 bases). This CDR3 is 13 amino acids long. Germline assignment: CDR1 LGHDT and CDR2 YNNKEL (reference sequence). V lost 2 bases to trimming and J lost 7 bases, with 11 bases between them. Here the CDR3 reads CASSQPGLGTQYF. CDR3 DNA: TGTGCCAGCAGCCAACCAGGGTTGGGGACCCAGTACTTC.

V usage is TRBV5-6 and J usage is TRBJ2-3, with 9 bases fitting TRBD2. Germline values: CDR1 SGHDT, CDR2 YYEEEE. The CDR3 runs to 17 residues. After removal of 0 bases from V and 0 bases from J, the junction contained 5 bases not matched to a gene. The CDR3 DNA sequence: TGTGCCAGCAGCTTGGAAGCGGGGGGCCTAAGCACAGATACGCAGTATTTT. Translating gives CASSLEAGGLSTDTQYF. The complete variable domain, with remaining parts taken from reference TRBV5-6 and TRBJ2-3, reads DAGVTQSPTHLIKTRGQQVTLRCSPKSGHDTVSWYQQALGQGPQFIFQYYEEEERQRGNFPDRFSGHQFPNYSSELNVNALLLGDSALYLCASSLEAGGLSTDTQYFGPGTRLTVL.

The CDR3 DNA is TGTGCCAGCAGCTCTGGACAGGAGTTCTCCTACGAGCAGTACTTC. Amino acid sequence: CASSSGQEFSYEQYF. The gene calls are TRBV5-6 and TRBJ2-7; 7 bases align to TRBD1. CDR1 is SGHDT and CDR2 is YYEEEE in the germline V gene. CDR3 length: 15 residues. Trimming removed 3 bases from V and 0 bases from J; junction bases left unmatched: 6. The full variable domain, completed using reference TRBV5-6 and TRBJ2-7, is DAGVTQSPTHLIKTRGQQVTLRCSPKSGHDTVSWYQQALGQGPQFIFQYYEEEERQRGNFPDRFSGHQFPNYSSELNVNALLLGDSALYLCASSSGQEFSYEQYFGPGTRLTVT.

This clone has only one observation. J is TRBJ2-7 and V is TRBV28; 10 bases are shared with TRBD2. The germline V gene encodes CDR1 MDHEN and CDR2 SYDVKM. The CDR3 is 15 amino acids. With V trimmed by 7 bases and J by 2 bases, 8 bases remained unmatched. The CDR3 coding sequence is TGTGCCAGCAATCAATTAGCGGGGGGTGCCTACGAGCAGTACTTC. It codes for CASNQLAGGAYEQYF.

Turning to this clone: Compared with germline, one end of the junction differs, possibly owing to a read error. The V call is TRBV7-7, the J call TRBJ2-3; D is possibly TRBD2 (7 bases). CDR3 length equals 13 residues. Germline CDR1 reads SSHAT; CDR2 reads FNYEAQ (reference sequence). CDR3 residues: CASSLEGGRAQYF. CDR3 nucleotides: TGTGCTAGCAGCTTAGAAGGGGGGAGGGCGCAGTATTTT.

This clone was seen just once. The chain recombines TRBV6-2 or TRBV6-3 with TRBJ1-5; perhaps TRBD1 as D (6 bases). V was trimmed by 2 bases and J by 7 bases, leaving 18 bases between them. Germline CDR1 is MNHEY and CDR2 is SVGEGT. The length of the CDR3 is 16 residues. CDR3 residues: CASSYGGGRGRQPQHF. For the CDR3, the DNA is TGTGCCAGCAGTTACGGGGGGGGCCGGGGAAGGCAGCCCCAGCATTTT.

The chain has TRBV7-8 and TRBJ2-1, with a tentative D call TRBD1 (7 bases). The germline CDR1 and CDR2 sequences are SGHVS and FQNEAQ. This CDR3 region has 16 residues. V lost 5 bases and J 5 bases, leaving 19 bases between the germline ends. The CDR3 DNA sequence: TGTGCCAGCAGCGTGACAGGGAGGCCCAGGGACAATGAGCAGTTCTTC. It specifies CASSVTGRPRDNEQFF.

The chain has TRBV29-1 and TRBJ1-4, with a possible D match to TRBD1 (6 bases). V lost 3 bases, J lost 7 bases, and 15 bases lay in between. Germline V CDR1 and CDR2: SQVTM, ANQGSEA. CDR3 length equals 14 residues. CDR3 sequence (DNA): TGCAGCGTTGATATGGGGGGGCTGGGTGAAAAACTGTTTTTT. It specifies CSVDMGGLGEKLFF.